The 25 T cell receptor beta chains given below trace back to one sample, sequenced in a study of blood T cell repertoires in COVID-19. Here immunoSEQ multiplex PCR was the method, and the copy in TCRdb shows in-frame clones only, minus some. In the table there are 100,000 or so clones, roughly 78% of which are singletons. Sequencing was done on a sample of peripheral blood. These receptors were collected from a man between 50 and 59 years old with active or convalescent COVID-19.

The rearrangement joins TRBV5-6 to TRBJ1-6; tentatively, D is TRBD1 (6 bases). The V gene lost 1 base and the J gene lost 7 bases, with 9 bases spanning the gap. CDR3 size: 14 residues. Per germline, CDR1 SGHDT and CDR2 YYEEEE. The CDR3 DNA follows: TGTGCCAGCAGCTTGACAGGGTTAAATTCACCCCTCCACTTT. Translated, it gives CASSLTGLNSPLHF.

The rearrangement links TRBV5-1 to TRBJ1-2; no reliable D call. V shed 0 bases and J shed 5 bases, with 8 bases lying between them. The CDR3 extends over 13 amino acids. Germline CDR1 SGHRS, CDR2 YFSETQ. CDR3 nucleotides: TGCGCCAGCAGCTTGGCCGAAGAGTATGGCTACACCTTC. Translation gives CASSLAEEYGYTF.

This clone came up a few times. The chain is built from TRBV27 and TRBJ2-2; possible D gene TRBD2, 6 bases. Trimming cost V 5 bases and J 4 bases, with 8 bases left between them. CDR3 size: 13 residues. Germline assignment: CDR1 MNHEY and CDR2 SMNVEV (reference sequence). CDR3 sequence: CASSIGGTGELFF. The CDR3 bases are TGTGCCAGCAGTATCGGGGGCACCGGGGAGCTGTTTTTT.

This clone was found a few times. The genes are TRBV15 and TRBJ1-4; perhaps TRBD1 as D (6 bases). Trimming removed 6 bases at V and 7 bases at J, with 12 bases between. Germline loops: CDR1 LNHNV, CDR2 YYDKDF (reference sequence). The CDR3 has 13 amino acids. The chain's CDR3 is CATRRGSGEKLFF. The CDR3 DNA reads TGTGCCACCAGGAGGGGGTCGGGTGAAAAACTGTTTTTT. The full variable domain, completed using reference TRBV15 and TRBJ1-4, is DAMVIQNPRYQVTQFGKPVTLSCSQTLNHNVMYWYQQKSSQAPKLLFHYYDKDFNNEADTPDNFQSRRPNTSFCFLDIRSPGLGDTAMYLCATRRGSGEKLFFGSGTQLSVL.

This chain uses TRBV7-2 with TRBJ2-3, with TRBD2 identical over 15 bases. The CDR3 has 16 residues. The V gene's germline CDR1 is SGHTA and CDR2 FQGNSA. The V and J ends lost 5 bases and 4 bases, in that order; junction bases with no gene match: 4. The CDR3 reads CASSPRTSGGADTQYF. The CDR3 coding sequence is TGTGCCAGCAGCCCTCGGACTAGCGGGGGGGCAGATACGCAGTATTTT.

This chain uses TRBV3-1 (or the pseudogene TRBV3-2) with TRBJ1-6, with D uncertain. Per germline, CDR1 LGHDT and CDR2 YNNKEL (reference sequence). The CDR3 is 11 amino acids. Trimming took 4 bases from V and 9 from J, leaving 4 bases between them. The CDR3 spells CASSRGSPLHF. DNA for the CDR3: TGTGCCAGCAGCCGCGGTTCACCCCTCCACTTT.

This clone was seen at least ten times. J is TRBJ1-5 and V is TRBV7-9, with 7 bases lining up with TRBD1. This CDR3 region has 14 residues. Germline lookup yields CDR1 SEHNR and CDR2 FQNEAQ (reference sequence). V was clipped by 5 bases and J by 4 bases; unmatched bases: 5. CDR3 DNA sequence: TGTGCCAGCAGCCCCGGACAGGCTAATCAGCCCCAGCATTTT. Translating gives CASSPGQANQPQHF.

The V and J genes are TRBV21-1 and TRBJ2-1; TRBD1, the table's D call, lacks a check against the DNA. TRBV21-1 is shown as a pseudogene. The CDR3 loop spans 14 amino acids. The DNA of the CDR3 is TGTGCCAGCAGAGAAAATAACAGTTACAATGAGCAGTTCTTC. Residues: CASRENNSYNEQFF.

The chain is built from TRBV2 and TRBJ2-1; 7 bases map to TRBD1. The CDR3 runs 13 residues. V was clipped by 6 bases and J by 4 bases; unmatched bases: 3. Germline CDR1 SNHLY, CDR2 FYNNEI. The CDR3 here is CASSGRGYNEQFF. The CDR3 coding sequence is TGTGCCAGCAGCGGCAGGGGGTACAATGAGCAGTTCTTC.

V and J are TRBV19 and TRBJ1-5, with 8 bases matching TRBD1. Germline V lookup: CDR1 LNHDA, CDR2 SQIVND (reference sequence). The CDR3 contains 16 residues. The V and J ends lost 2 bases and 3 bases, in that order; junction bases with no gene match: 6. CDR3 DNA sequence: TGTGCCAGTAGTATAATGGCAGGGGGCTCCAATCAGCCCCAGCATTTT. Encoded protein: CASSIMAGGSNQPQHF.

This clone has only one observation. The rearrangement links TRBV19 to TRBJ2-1, with 9 bases matching TRBD1. The CDR3 length is 16 residues. V gave up 2 bases and J gave up 6 bases; unmatched junction bases: 8. The germline V gene encodes CDR1 LNHDA and CDR2 SQIVND (reference sequence). DNA for the CDR3: TGTGCCAGTAGTATAACGACAGGGGGTAATTCCAATGAGCAGTTCTTC. Protein sequence: CASSITTGGNSNEQFF.

The J gene is TRBJ1-1, the V gene TRBV27; the D gene is possibly TRBD1 (5 bases). CDR1 is MNHEY and CDR2 is SMNVEV in the germline V gene (reference sequence). V dropped 5 bases and J dropped 1 base, with 11 bases sitting between them. The CDR3 covers 14 residues. The CDR3 nucleotides are TGTGCCAGCAGTATACAGGCTTCGAACACTGAAGCTTTCTTT. It encodes CASSIQASNTEAFF.

The rearrangement links TRBV7-2 to TRBJ2-5; perhaps TRBD2 as D (7 bases). V lost 1 base, J lost 2 bases, and 20 bases lay in between. This CDR3 contains 18 residues. Germline V gene data show CDR1 as SGHTA and CDR2 as FQGNSA. For the CDR3, the DNA is TGTGCCAGCAGCTTAGGATCGCTGGCGGGGGCTTCGCAAGAGACCCAGTACTTC. Translated, it gives CASSLGSLAGASQETQYF.

This chain connects TRBV6-5 to TRBJ2-2; TRBD2 aligns across 10 bases. Germline CDR1 is MNHEY and CDR2 is SVGAGI. With 3 bases clipped from V and 6 bases from J, the junction kept 4 bases outside the gene matches. The CDR3 covers 15 residues. CDR3: CASSYRAGGPGELFF. CDR3 DNA: TGTGCCAGCAGTTATAGAGCGGGGGGGCCCGGGGAGCTGTTTTTT.

This clone appeared once. The chain links TRBV6-5 to TRBJ1-4; 9 nucleotides match TRBD1. V was clipped by 6 bases and J by 8 bases; unmatched bases: 4. Germline CDR1 is MNHEY and CDR2 is SVGAGI. The CDR3 runs 13 residues. CDR3 DNA sequence: TGTGCCAGCAGACAGGGGGCGCGAGAAAAACTGTTTTTT. It encodes CASRQGAREKLFF.

This clone was found once. The chain links TRBV6-5 to TRBJ2-4; possible D gene TRBD2, 6 bases. This CDR3 spans 14 amino acids. Trimming stripped 6 bases from V and 3 bases from J, with 12 bases between. Germline V gives CDR1 MNHEY, CDR2 SVGAGI. DNA of the CDR3: TGTGCCAGCAGACTAGCTGGGGGCAAAAACATTCAGTACTTC. Encoded protein: CASRLAGGKNIQYF.

V usage is TRBV7-2 and J usage is TRBJ2-5, with D perhaps matching TRBD2 (7 bases). The length of the CDR3 is 17 residues. V gave up 1 base and J gave up 5 bases, with 20 bases separating them. In germline, CDR1 is SGHTA, CDR2 FQGNSA. The CDR3 spells CASSLDRPLAGAETQYF. The CDR3 DNA sequence: TGTGCCAGCAGCTTAGACCGACCTCTTGCGGGGGCGGAGACCCAGTACTTC.

This sequence joins TRBV10-3 and TRBJ2-3; 7 bases map to TRBD2. Per the germline V gene, CDR1 is ENHRY and CDR2 is SYGVKD. The junction had 17 bases not matched to a gene; V was cut back by 4 bases and J by 1 base. CDR3 length: 19 amino acids. The CDR3 loop is CAISGSGDSRFIGTDTQYF. The CDR3 region has the DNA TGTGCCATCAGTGGCAGCGGGGATTCCCGGTTTATAGGCACAGATACGCAGTATTTT.

This clone was seen a handful of times. The CDR3 DNA sequence: TGCGCCAGCAGTACAGGGTATAACGGCTACACCTTC. Residues: CASSTGYNGYTF. V and J are TRBV5-1 and TRBJ1-2; D possibly corresponds to TRBD1 (6 bases). This CDR3 has 12 amino acids. The germline V and J ends were trimmed by 5 bases and 8 bases, with 13 bases remaining between them. The V gene's germline CDR1 is SGHRS and CDR2 YFSETQ.

The chain links TRBV5-4 to TRBJ2-1; possible D gene TRBD1, 6 bases. The V gene lost 4 bases and the J gene lost 5 bases, with 10 bases spanning the gap. CDR1 and CDR2 (germline): SGHNT, YYREEE (reference sequence). This CDR3 spans 13 amino acids. The CDR3 sequence is CASSTRTDNEQFF. CDR3 nucleotides: TGTGCCAGCAGCACTAGGACAGACAATGAGCAGTTCTTC.

This clone was observed a single time. The rearrangement links TRBV23-1 to TRBJ2-5, with D perhaps TRBD1 (6 bases). TRBV23-1 belongs to the ORF category, with a function that is uncertain. V dropped 6 bases and J dropped 5 bases, with 19 bases sitting between them. This CDR3 is 15 amino acids long. In DNA, the CDR3 is TGCGCCAGCAGCCGGGCTAACAGGGTCACGGAGACCCAGTACTTC. Protein: CASSRANRVTETQYF.

This clone was seen only once. The chain employs TRBV28 and TRBJ2-7, with D perhaps matching TRBD1 (5 bases). Germline lookup yields CDR1 MDHEN and CDR2 SYDVKM. The CDR3 totals 14 residues. V was trimmed by 5 bases and J by 0 bases, leaving 11 bases between them. CDR3 amino acids: CASSPRQYSYEQYF. The CDR3 DNA sequence: TGTGCCAGCAGTCCACGACAGTACTCCTACGAGCAGTACTTC. The variable domain in full, with the rest retrieved from reference TRBV28 and TRBJ2-7, is DVKVTQSSRYLVKRTGEKVFLECVQDMDHENMFWYRQDPGLGLRLIYFSYDVKMKEKGDIPEGYSVSREKKERFSLILESASTNQTSMYLCASSPRQYSYEQYFGPGTRLTVT.

This clone was detected only once. V gene TRBV7-9 combines with J gene TRBJ2-3; 14 nucleotides agree with TRBD2. V was clipped by 5 bases and J by 8 bases; unmatched bases: 3. There are 14 residues in the CDR3. CDR1 and CDR2 (germline): SEHNR, FQNEAQ (reference sequence). The CDR3 sequence: CASSPGLAGGTQYF. The CDR3 region has the DNA TGTGCCAGCAGCCCCGGACTAGCGGGGGGTACGCAGTATTTT.

The chain links TRBV7-2 to TRBJ1-1; TRBD1 matches 7 bases. The germline gives CDR1 SGHTA, CDR2 FQGNSA. With 7 bases clipped from V and 6 bases from J, the junction kept 11 bases outside the gene matches. CDR3 length: 14 residues. CDR3 sequence (DNA): TGTGCCAGCAACAGCGGCAGGGGGAAGGCTGAAGCTTTCTTT. Translated, it gives CASNSGRGKAEAFF.

CDR3 residues: CASSPTTAGNPAYGYTF. CDR3 sequence (DNA): TGTGCCAGCAGCCCCACTACAGCAGGGAATCCGGCCTATGGCTACACCTTC. The chain recombines TRBV9 with TRBJ1-2; D is perhaps TRBD1 (5 bases). This CDR3 region has 17 residues. Between the trimmed V and J ends, which lost 4 bases and 4 bases, there was a span of 23 bases. The V gene's germline CDR1 is SGDLS and CDR2 YYNGEE.